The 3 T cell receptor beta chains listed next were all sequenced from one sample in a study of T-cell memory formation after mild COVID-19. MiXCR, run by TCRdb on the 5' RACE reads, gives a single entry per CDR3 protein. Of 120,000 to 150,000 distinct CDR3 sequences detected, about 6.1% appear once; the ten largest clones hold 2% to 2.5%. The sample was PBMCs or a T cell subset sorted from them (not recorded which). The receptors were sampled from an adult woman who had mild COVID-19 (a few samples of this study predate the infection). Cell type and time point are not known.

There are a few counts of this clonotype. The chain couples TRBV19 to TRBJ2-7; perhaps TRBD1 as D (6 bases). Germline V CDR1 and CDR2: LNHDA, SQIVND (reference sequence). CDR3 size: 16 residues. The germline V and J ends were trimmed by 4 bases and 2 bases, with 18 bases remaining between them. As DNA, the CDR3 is TGTGCCAGTAGTAACCCCAGCGTGAGGGGGACCTACGAGCAGTACTTC. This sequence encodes CASSNPSVRGTYEQYF.

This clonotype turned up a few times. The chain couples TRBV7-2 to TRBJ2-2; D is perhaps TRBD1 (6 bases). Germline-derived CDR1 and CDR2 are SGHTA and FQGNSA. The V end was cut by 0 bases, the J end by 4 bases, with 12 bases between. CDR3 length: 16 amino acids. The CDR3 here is CASSLAVGTITGELFF. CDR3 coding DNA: TGTGCCAGCAGCTTAGCGGTCGGGACAATCACCGGGGAGCTGTTTTTT.

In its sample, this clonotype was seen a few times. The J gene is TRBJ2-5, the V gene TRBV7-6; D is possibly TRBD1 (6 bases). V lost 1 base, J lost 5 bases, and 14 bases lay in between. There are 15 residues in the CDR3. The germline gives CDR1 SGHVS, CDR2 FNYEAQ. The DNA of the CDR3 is TGTGCCAGCAGCTTAGGAGGCAGGGGTTGGGAGACCCAGTACTTC. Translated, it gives CASSLGGRGWETQYF.